The 9 T cell receptor beta chains listed next were all sequenced from one sample in a study of cytomegalovirus exposure and HLA in healthy donors. PCR was performed using 60 Vbeta and 13 Jbeta primers. The repertoire was sequenced with immunoSEQ multiplex PCR; TCRdb's copy has only in-frame clones and lacks some. The data hold 85,000 to 100,000 clones, with 70% to 80% observed a single time. The sequenced sample was PBMCs. These receptors all come from a man in his forties in good health and CMV-seronegative.

The sample holds a few counts of this clone. The identical CDR3 is also encoded by other nucleotide sequences in the sample. The rearrangement uses TRBV29-1 and TRBJ2-3, with 7 bases fitting TRBD2. The CDR3 is 14 amino acids. CDR1 SQVTM and CDR2 ANQGSEA come from the germline V gene. The ends lost 1 base at V and 4 bases at J; junction bases unmatched: 5. CDR3 bases: TGCAGCGTTGAAGGCGGGAGAGGGGCAGATACGCAGTATTTT. This translates into CSVEGGRGADTQYF.

This clone has more than one count but fewer than ten. The chain couples TRBV5-6 to TRBJ1-5; 8 positions agree with TRBD1. The CDR3 is 17 residues long. Looked up from germline, CDR1 is SGHDT and CDR2 is YYEEEE. V lost 6 bases, J lost 0 bases, and 11 bases stayed unmatched. Here the CDR3 reads CASIEVGTGDSNQPQHF. CDR3 DNA sequence: TGTGCCAGCATCGAGGTCGGGACAGGAGATAGCAATCAGCCCCAGCATTTT.

The chain joins TRBV27 to TRBJ2-1, with 8 bases fitting TRBD2. V lost 1 base and J lost 4; bases outside the gene matches: 6. This CDR3 has 16 residues. Germline loops: CDR1 MNHEY, CDR2 SMNVEV (reference sequence). The CDR3 is CASSLFLSGAYNEQFF. The CDR3 DNA sequence: TGTGCCAGCAGTTTATTCCTTAGCGGGGCTTACAATGAGCAGTTCTTC.

In this sample, this clone turned up a few times. V is TRBV2 and J is TRBJ2-5; TRBD2 aligns across 12 bases. CDR3 length: 17 residues. The germline V gene encodes CDR1 SNHLY and CDR2 FYNNEI. The V gene end was trimmed by 1 base and the J gene end by 4 bases; junction bases not matched to a gene: 7. CDR3 loop: CASSEGTLAGGTETQYF. The CDR3 coding sequence is TGTGCCAGCAGTGAAGGGACCCTAGCGGGGGGGACAGAGACCCAGTACTTC. The full variable domain, in which reference TRBV2 and TRBJ2-5 provide the parts outside the CDR3, is EPEVTQTPSHQVTQMGQEVILRCVPISNHLYFYWYRQILGQKVEFLVSFYNNEISEKSEIFDDQFSVERPDGSNFTLKIRSTKLEDSAMYFCASSEGTLAGGTETQYFGPGTRLLVL.

The rearrangement links TRBV4-2 to TRBJ1-1; TRBD1 might be the D (6 bases). Germline loops: CDR1 LGHNA, CDR2 YNFKEQ. CDR3 length: 18 residues. Trimming stripped 0 bases from V and 4 bases from J, with 21 bases between. The CDR3 reads CASSQDLGTRGAGTEAFF. The CDR3 DNA sequence: TGTGCCAGCAGCCAAGATCTGGGAACTCGGGGGGCGGGCACTGAAGCTTTCTTT.

V gene TRBV28 combines with J gene TRBJ2-3, with TRBD2 matching 11 bases. CDR3 length equals 16 residues. Germline CDR1 MDHEN, CDR2 SYDVKM. V lost 3 bases and J lost 6; bases outside the gene matches: 8. The CDR3 spells CASSFPLAGGVDTQYF. CDR3 in DNA: TGTGCCAGCAGTTTTCCTCTAGCGGGAGGTGTGGATACGCAGTATTTT.

This sequence joins TRBV27 and TRBJ1-1; D is uncertain. The CDR3 spans 13 residues. Looked up from germline, CDR1 is MNHEY and CDR2 is SMNVEV (reference sequence). The V end was cut by 6 bases, the J end by 4 bases, with 12 bases between. In DNA form, the CDR3 reads TGTGCCAGCAGCCCTCGACTCGGCACTGAAGCTTTCTTT. Translated, it gives CASSPRLGTEAFF.

The chain carries TRBV5-6 and TRBJ2-1, with 7 bases aligning to TRBD2. This CDR3 region has 19 residues. Trimming cost V 0 bases and J 6 bases; bases outside gene matches: 18. Germline CDR1 SGHDT, CDR2 YYEEEE. CDR3 in amino acids: CASSLGEFPGGRTINEQFF. DNA for the CDR3: TGTGCCAGCAGCTTGGGCGAGTTTCCCGGGGGGAGGACAATCAATGAGCAGTTCTTC.

This clone was observed a few times. The chain employs TRBV30 and TRBJ2-7, with TRBD2 matching 8 bases. The CDR3 length is 15 residues. The ends lost 3 bases at V and 0 bases at J; junction bases unmatched: 7. Germline V gives CDR1 GTSNPN, CDR2 SVGIG (reference sequence). The CDR3 here is CAWSQAGLASYEQYF. Here the CDR3 DNA reads TGTGCCTGGAGCCAGGCCGGACTAGCCTCCTACGAGCAGTACTTC.